This entry is about one TCR beta chain. The target antigen is unknown. A single base separates this from a much larger clone, so it may be a read error. The sample is drawn from a study of molecular identifiers for immune sequencing clone quantification. TCRdb passed the PCR reads through MiXCR, listing each CDR3 protein once. The data contain over 550,000 distinct CDR3 sequences, 25% of them seen just once; the ten biggest clones take up 0.78%. Study conclusions and caveats: Spike-in Jurkat TCR RNA from a single cell reportedly registered among 900,000 to 1,000,000 naive cells.

Looked up from germline, CDR1 is DFQATT and CDR2 is SNEGSKA (reference sequence). This CDR3 contains 14 residues. Trimming took off 7 bases at V and 4 bases at J, with 18 bases between the two ends. This TCR came from a human donor in good health. Some libraries in this study had Jurkat cell RNA spiked in. This rearrangement joins TRBV20-1 to TRBJ2-3; a weak D match, TRBD2 (5 bases). The source material was naive CD8+ T cells from blood, with Jurkat cell RNA spiked in. This sample's subset: FACS-sorted CD8+CD4-CCR7+CD45RA+ naive T cells. CDR3 sequence (DNA): TGCAGTGATGACCCCCGGAGGACCTCAGATACGCAGTATTTT. Amino acids: CSDDPRRTSDTQYF.